Following are 28 T cell receptor beta chains from one sample sequenced in a study of OX40 agonist ivuxolimab in advanced cancers. Here immunoSEQ multiplex PCR was the method, and the copy in TCRdb shows in-frame clones only, minus some. In the table there are 60,000 to 85,000 clones, 94% of which are singletons. The sequenced sample was CD4+ or CD8+ T cells sorted from blood, obtained in a trial of the OX40 agonist ivuxolimab. The receptors were sampled from an adult with an advanced solid tumor such as melanoma, head and neck, liver or kidney cancer.

V and J are TRBV28 and TRBJ1-2; D perhaps matches TRBD1 (6 bases). The CDR3 extends over 13 amino acids. Germline lookup yields CDR1 MDHEN and CDR2 SYDVKM. V lost 7 bases and J lost 5, with 14 bases in between. CDR3 bases: TGTGCCAGCACCCTGGGGGGGCTATATGGCTACACCTTC. Residues: CASTLGGLYGYTF.

J is TRBJ1-2 and V is TRBV9; D is ambiguous. This CDR3 region has 17 residues. V dropped 0 bases and J dropped 2 bases, with 17 bases sitting between them. The germline gives CDR1 SGDLS, CDR2 YYNGEE. The chain's CDR3 is CASSVDKEIDRNYGYTF. Written as DNA, the CDR3 is TGTGCCAGCAGCGTAGACAAGGAGATAGACCGGAACTATGGCTACACCTTC.

This clone showed up just once. The V and J genes are TRBV7-8 and TRBJ1-1; D might be TRBD1 (5 bases). The CDR3 has 15 amino acids. Germline values: CDR1 SGHVS, CDR2 FQNEAQ. V was trimmed by 4 bases and J by 4 bases, leaving 16 bases between them. As DNA, the CDR3 is TGTGCCAGCAGCTCAGAAGGGGTTAGGGGCACTGAAGCTTTCTTT. Translation gives CASSSEGVRGTEAFF. Supplemented by reference TRBV7-8 and TRBJ1-1, the full variable domain reads GAGVSQSPRYKVAKRGQDVALRCDPISGHVSLFWYQQALGQGPEFLTYFQNEAQLDKSGLPSDRFFAERPEGSVSTLKIQRTQQEDSAVYLCASSSEGVRGTEAFFGQGTRLTVV.

The chain carries TRBV4-3 and TRBJ1-1, with D unclear. CDR1 is LGHNA and CDR2 is YSLEER in the germline V gene. The ends were cut back, 1 base at V and 1 base at J, with 10 bases in the middle. CDR3 size: 15 residues. This CDR3 reads CASSQVLAGNTEAFF. The DNA of the CDR3 is TGCGCCAGCAGCCAAGTATTGGCAGGGAACACTGAAGCTTTCTTT.

V is TRBV2 and J is TRBJ1-2, with D tentatively TRBD1 (5 bases). The CDR3 contains 14 residues. V was shortened by 4 bases and J by 4 bases, with 13 bases between the two germline ends. Per germline, CDR1 SNHLY and CDR2 FYNNEI. The CDR3 DNA reads TGTGCCAGCAGTGGGGGACCGGTCGTCTATGGCTACACCTTC. It yields the protein CASSGGPVVYGYTF.

The genes are TRBV28 and TRBJ1-2; tentative D call: TRBD1 (5 bases). Germline V lookup: CDR1 MDHEN, CDR2 SYDVKM. V was clipped by 3 bases and J by 6 bases, with 17 bases between them. The CDR3 sequence is 15 residues long. The CDR3 sequence: CASSLVERAGHGYTF. The CDR3, as DNA: TGTGCCAGCAGTTTGGTCGAGAGGGCAGGGCATGGCTACACCTTC.

The chain employs TRBV6-4 and TRBJ2-3; tentatively, D is TRBD2 (6 bases). The CDR3 consists of 16 residues. Germline CDR1 MRHNA, CDR2 SNTAGT. Trimming stripped 0 bases from V and 1 base from J, with 11 bases between. Written as DNA, the CDR3 is TGTGCCAGCAGTGACTCTGGGGGAGGAGGCACAGATACGCAGTATTTT. This gives the protein CASSDSGGGGTDTQYF.

The chain has TRBV19 and TRBJ2-7; D possibly corresponds to TRBD1 (5 bases). Trimming cost V 3 bases and J 5 bases, with 11 bases left between them. In germline, CDR1 is LNHDA, CDR2 SQIVND (reference sequence). There are 13 residues in the CDR3. CDR3 sequence (DNA): TGTGCCAGTAGTATGTCAGGGAACCACGAGCAGTACTTC. It specifies CASSMSGNHEQYF.

V gene TRBV15 combines with J gene TRBJ1-4; perhaps TRBD1 as D (6 bases). The CDR3 sequence is 15 residues long. The germline V and J ends were trimmed by 0 bases and 8 bases, with 13 bases remaining between them. Germline assignment: CDR1 LNHNV and CDR2 YYDKDF (reference sequence). The CDR3 DNA sequence: TGTGCCACCAGCAGAGATCAGAGGGGGGAGGAAAAACTGTTTTTT. This codes for CATSRDQRGEEKLFF.

This sequence joins TRBV7-9 and TRBJ1-1, with D possibly being TRBD1 (6 bases). The germline V gene has CDR1 SEHNR and CDR2 FQNEAQ (reference sequence). With 1 base removed from V and 1 base from J, the gap between germline ends came to 13 bases. The CDR3 totals 16 residues. For the CDR3, the DNA is TGTGCCAGCAGCTTAGGCCTCCGGGACAAGAACACTGAAGCTTTCTTT. It specifies CASSLGLRDKNTEAFF.

V is TRBV7-9 and J is TRBJ1-6, with a possible D match to TRBD1 (5 bases). V dropped 1 base and J dropped 3 bases, with 10 bases sitting between them. This CDR3 comprises 16 residues. The germline V gene has CDR1 SEHNR and CDR2 FQNEAQ (reference sequence). The CDR3 sequence is CASSLDGGIYNSPLHF. The DNA for the CDR3 is TGTGCCAGCAGCTTAGATGGGGGAATCTATAATTCACCCCTCCACTTT.

The rearrangement joins TRBV5-6 to TRBJ2-7, with D perhaps matching TRBD2 (5 bases). Between the trimmed V and J ends, which lost 4 bases and 3 bases, there was a span of 5 bases. The CDR3 is 11 residues long. CDR1 is SGHDT and CDR2 is YYEEEE in the germline V gene. CDR3 sequence reads: CASSRDYEQYF. The CDR3 nucleotides read TGTGCCAGCAGCCGGGACTACGAGCAGTACTTC.

DNA for the CDR3: TGCGCCAGCAGCCAAGATCTGGGGGGAGGAGAGACCCAGTACTTC. Translating it yields CASSQDLGGGETQYF. The rearrangement links TRBV4-1 to TRBJ2-5, with D perhaps matching TRBD2 (6 bases). The V end lost 0 bases, the J end lost 4 bases, and 12 bases lay between the germline ends. CDR1 is MGHRA and CDR2 is YSYEKL in the germline V gene. CDR3 length: 15 residues.

V is TRBV4-3 and J is TRBJ1-1, with D uncertain. In germline, CDR1 is LGHNA, CDR2 YSLEER. Deletions cut 3 bases from V and 1 base from J, with 12 bases between. There are 15 residues in the CDR3. As DNA, the CDR3 is TGCGCCAGCAGCCAGGAGATAGTTGCGAACACTGAAGCTTTCTTT. The encoded protein is CASSQEIVANTEAFF.

The chain links TRBV4-1 to TRBJ2-3; 11 bases align to TRBD2. CDR1 is MGHRA and CDR2 is YSYEKL in the germline V gene. Trimming cost V 4 bases and J 2 bases; bases outside gene matches: 5. CDR3 length: 16 residues. For the CDR3, the DNA is TGCGCCAGCAGCCCGAAACTAGCGGGAGACACAGATACGCAGTATTTT. Protein product: CASSPKLAGDTDTQYF.

The rearrangement uses TRBV7-6 and TRBJ2-2; D remains unclear. The V end lost 1 base, the J end lost 0 bases, and 6 bases lay between the germline ends. This CDR3 comprises 15 residues. The germline V gene has CDR1 SGHVS and CDR2 FNYEAQ. The chain's CDR3 is CASSLGAPNTGELFF. The CDR3 DNA is TGTGCCAGCAGCTTAGGGGCACCGAACACCGGGGAGCTGTTTTTT. Full variable domain (missing parts from reference TRBV7-6 and TRBJ2-2): GAGVSQSPRYKVTKRGQDVALRCDPISGHVSLYWYRQALGQGPEFLTYFNYEAQQDKSGLPNDRFSAERPEGSISTLTIQRTEQRDSAMYRCASSLGAPNTGELFFGEGSRLTVL.

This rearrangement joins TRBV12-5 to TRBJ2-1; 9 bases fit TRBD1. V trimming: 0 bases; J trimming: 9 bases; junction bases outside the gene matches: 9. CDR1 LGHNT and CDR2 FRNRAP come from the germline V gene. This CDR3 spans 16 amino acids. DNA for the CDR3: TGTGCTAGTGGTTTGGTAACAGGGGGCCTTCCGATTGAGCAGTTCTTC. Translating it yields CASGLVTGGLPIEQFF. The complete variable domain, with remaining parts taken from reference TRBV12-5 and TRBJ2-1, reads DARVTQTPRHKVTEMGQEVTMRCQPILGHNTVFWYRQTMMQGLELLAYFRNRAPLDDSGMPKDRFSAEMPDATLATLKIQPSEPRDSAVYFCASGLVTGGLPIEQFFGPGTRLTVL.

The chain uses TRBV9 and TRBJ2-1; a weak D match, TRBD2 (7 bases). The V and J ends lost 3 bases and 4 bases respectively, with 14 bases between them. CDR1 SGDLS and CDR2 YYNGEE come from the germline V gene. The CDR3 is 15 residues long. The CDR3 nucleotides read TGTGCCAGCAGCGAGCCTGGGAGGGGGTACAATGAGCAGTTCTTC. Its translation: CASSEPGRGYNEQFF.

The CDR3 DNA is TGTGCCAGCTCGTCGCTAGCAACTAATGAAAAACTGTTTTTT. Translating it yields CASSSLATNEKLFF. This chain links TRBV9 with TRBJ1-4; no firm D call. Trimming pared 7 bases from V and 0 bases from J, leaving 10 bases between. Looked up from germline, CDR1 is SGDLS and CDR2 is YYNGEE. This CDR3 contains 14 residues.

This clone was recorded once. The chain recombines TRBV9 with TRBJ1-1; 9 positions agree with TRBD1. J lost 5 bases, V lost 4 bases, and 12 bases had no gene match. Looked up from germline, CDR1 is SGDLS and CDR2 is YYNGEE. This CDR3 comprises 16 residues. CDR3 amino acids: CASSSPGGQGTTEAFF. The CDR3 DNA is TGTGCCAGCAGCTCCCCCGGCGGACAGGGGACAACTGAAGCTTTCTTT.

The gene calls are TRBV10-3 and TRBJ2-7; D is undetermined. CDR1 ENHRY and CDR2 SYGVKD come from the germline V gene. The CDR3 runs 15 residues. V lost 0 bases to trimming and J lost 2 bases, with 11 bases between them. CDR3 sequence reads: CAISESSGLTYEQYF. Written as DNA, the CDR3 is TGTGCCATCAGTGAGTCGTCCGGGCTAACCTACGAGCAGTACTTC.

The CDR3 is CASSLFADHYNEQFF. The CDR3 coding sequence is TGTGCCAGCAGCTTATTCGCGGACCATTACAATGAGCAGTTCTTC. The chain links TRBV13 to TRBJ2-1; D uncertain. V lost 2 bases, J lost 4 bases, and 12 bases lay in between. The CDR3 length is 15 residues. Germline V gives CDR1 PRHDT, CDR2 FYEKMQ (reference sequence).

This clone was picked up one time. The rearrangement links TRBV7-9 to TRBJ1-5, with a possible D match to TRBD1 (6 bases). The CDR3 has 14 amino acids. Germline CDR1 SEHNR, CDR2 FQNEAQ (reference sequence). V lost 3 bases and J 5 bases, leaving 11 bases between the germline ends. The CDR3 DNA sequence: TGTGCCAGCAGCTTCGGTAGACAGGATCAGCCCCAGCATTTT. This sequence encodes CASSFGRQDQPQHF. Combining the CDR3 with reference TRBV7-9 and TRBJ1-5 gives the whole variable domain DTGVSQNPRHKITKRGQNVTFRCDPISEHNRLYWYRQTLGQGPEFLTYFQNEAQLEKSRLLSDRFSAERPKGSFSTLEIQRTEQGDSAMYLCASSFGRQDQPQHFGDGTRLSIL.

This rearrangement joins TRBV13 to TRBJ2-7, with D unclear. Germline lookup yields CDR1 PRHDT and CDR2 FYEKMQ (reference sequence). This CDR3 has 14 amino acids. The germline V and J ends were trimmed by 0 bases and 5 bases, with 11 bases remaining between them. The CDR3 sequence is CASSLGLMSHEQYF. The CDR3 coding sequence is TGTGCCAGCAGCTTAGGGCTGATGAGCCACGAGCAGTACTTC.

This sequence joins TRBV28 and TRBJ2-3; 10 nucleotides agree with TRBD2. The CDR3 is 17 amino acids. Germline lookup yields CDR1 MDHEN and CDR2 SYDVKM. With 4 bases clipped from V and 0 bases from J, the junction kept 7 bases outside the gene matches. In DNA, the CDR3 is TGTGCCAGCAGTTCCCTAGCGGGAGTGGAAAGCACAGATACGCAGTATTTT. This sequence encodes CASSSLAGVESTDTQYF.

The CDR3: CASSKGATLNYGYTF. CDR3 DNA sequence: TGCGCCAGCAGCAAAGGGGCGACCCTTAACTATGGCTACACCTTC. The chain carries TRBV4-1 and TRBJ1-2; TRBD1 is a possible D gene (5 bases). CDR3 length equals 15 residues. Trimming removed 5 bases from V and 1 base from J, with 14 bases in between. Germline V CDR1 and CDR2: MGHRA, YSYEKL.

J is TRBJ1-5 and V is TRBV28; possible D gene TRBD1, 6 bases. Trimming shortened V by 8 bases and J by 4 bases, and 12 bases separated the two germline ends. The CDR3 is 13 amino acids. The germline gives CDR1 MDHEN, CDR2 SYDVKM. The CDR3 loop is CASRRQANQPQHF. CDR3 sequence (DNA): TGTGCCAGCCGGAGACAGGCAAATCAGCCCCAGCATTTT.

The rearrangement uses TRBV6-6 and TRBJ1-2, with D tentatively TRBD1 (5 bases). Trimming took 2 bases from V and 8 from J, leaving 21 bases between them. CDR1 is MNHNY and CDR2 is SVGAGI in the germline V gene (reference sequence). This CDR3 has 16 residues. CDR3 DNA: TGTGCCAGCAGTTACGGGAACCGGGACCTCCGAATGGGCTACACCTTC. This translates into CASSYGNRDLRMGYTF.